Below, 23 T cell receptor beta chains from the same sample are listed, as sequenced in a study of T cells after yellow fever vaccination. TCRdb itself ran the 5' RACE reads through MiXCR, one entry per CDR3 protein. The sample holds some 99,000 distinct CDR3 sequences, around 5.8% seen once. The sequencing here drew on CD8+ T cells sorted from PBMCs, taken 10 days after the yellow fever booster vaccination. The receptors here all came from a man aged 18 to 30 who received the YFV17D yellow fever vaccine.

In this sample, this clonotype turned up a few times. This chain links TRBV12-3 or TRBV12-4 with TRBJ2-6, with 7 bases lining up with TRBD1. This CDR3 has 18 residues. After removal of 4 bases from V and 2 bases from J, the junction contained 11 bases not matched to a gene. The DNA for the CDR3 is TGTGCCAGCAGTTCGACAGAGGGGGCCCTAACTGGGGCCAACGTCCTGACTTTC. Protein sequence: CASSSTEGALTGANVLTF.

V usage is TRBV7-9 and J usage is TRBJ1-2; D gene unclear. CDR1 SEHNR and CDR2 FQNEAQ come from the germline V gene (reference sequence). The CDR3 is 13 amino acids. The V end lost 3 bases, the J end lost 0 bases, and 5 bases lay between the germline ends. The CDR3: CASSFRSNYGYTF. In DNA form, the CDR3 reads TGTGCCAGCAGCTTCAGGTCTAACTATGGCTACACCTTC.

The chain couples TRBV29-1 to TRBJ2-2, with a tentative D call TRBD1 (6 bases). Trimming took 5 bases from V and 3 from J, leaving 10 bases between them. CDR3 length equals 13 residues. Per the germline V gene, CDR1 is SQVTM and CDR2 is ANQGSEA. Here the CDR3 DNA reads TGCAGCGTTCCGGGACACTACACCGGGGAGCTGTTTTTT. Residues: CSVPGHYTGELFF.

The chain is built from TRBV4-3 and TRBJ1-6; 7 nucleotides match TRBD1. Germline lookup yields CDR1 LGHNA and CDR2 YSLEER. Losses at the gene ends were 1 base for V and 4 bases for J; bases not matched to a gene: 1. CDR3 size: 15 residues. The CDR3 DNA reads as TGCGCCAGCAGCCAAGCGGGACAGTATAATTCACCCCTCCACTTT. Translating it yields CASSQAGQYNSPLHF.

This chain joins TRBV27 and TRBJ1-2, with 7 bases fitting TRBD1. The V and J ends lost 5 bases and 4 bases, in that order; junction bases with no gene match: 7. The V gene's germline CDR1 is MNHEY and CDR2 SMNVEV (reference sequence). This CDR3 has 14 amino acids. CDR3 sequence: CASSLAGTAYGYTF. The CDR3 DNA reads TGTGCCAGCAGTCTTGCCGGGACAGCCTATGGCTACACCTTC.

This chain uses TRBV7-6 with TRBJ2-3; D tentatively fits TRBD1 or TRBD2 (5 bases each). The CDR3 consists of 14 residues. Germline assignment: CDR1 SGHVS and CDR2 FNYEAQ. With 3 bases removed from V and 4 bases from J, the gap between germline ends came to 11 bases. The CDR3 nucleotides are TGTGCCAGCAGCTTGATGGGGGAACCAGATACGCAGTATTTT. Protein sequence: CASSLMGEPDTQYF.

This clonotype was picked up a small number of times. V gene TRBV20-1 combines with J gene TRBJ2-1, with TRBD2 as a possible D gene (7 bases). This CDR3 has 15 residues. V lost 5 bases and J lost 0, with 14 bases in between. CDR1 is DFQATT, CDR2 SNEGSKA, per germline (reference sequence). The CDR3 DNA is TGCAGTGCTCCTAAGGGGGGGAGCTCCTACAATGAGCAGTTCTTC. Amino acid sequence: CSAPKGGSSYNEQFF.

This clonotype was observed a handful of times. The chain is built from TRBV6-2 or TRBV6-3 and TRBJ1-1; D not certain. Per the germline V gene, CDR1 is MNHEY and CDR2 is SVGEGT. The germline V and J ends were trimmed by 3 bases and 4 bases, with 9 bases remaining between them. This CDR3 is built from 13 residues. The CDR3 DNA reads TGTGCCAGCAGTTATCCCCCCCCCACTGAAGCTTTCTTT. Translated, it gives CASSYPPPTEAFF.

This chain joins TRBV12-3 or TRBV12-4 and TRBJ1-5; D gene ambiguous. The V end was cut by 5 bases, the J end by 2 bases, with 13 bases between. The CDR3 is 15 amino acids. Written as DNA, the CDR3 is TGTGCCAGCAGTACCAGCCGCAGGCGCAATCAGCCCCAGCATTTT. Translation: CASSTSRRRNQPQHF.

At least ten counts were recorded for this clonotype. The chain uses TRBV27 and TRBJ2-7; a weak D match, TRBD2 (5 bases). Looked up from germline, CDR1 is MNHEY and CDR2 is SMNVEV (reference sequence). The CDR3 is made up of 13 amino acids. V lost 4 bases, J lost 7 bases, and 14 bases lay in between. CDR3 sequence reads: CASSWGDSWEQYF. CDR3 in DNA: TGTGCCAGCAGTTGGGGAGACTCTTGGGAGCAGTACTTC.

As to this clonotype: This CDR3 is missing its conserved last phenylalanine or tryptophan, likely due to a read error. The CDR3 protein is CASSYSPTEFRELFL. As DNA, the CDR3 is TGTGCCAGCAGTTACTCTCCGACCGAGTTCCGGGAGCTGTTTCTT. J is TRBJ2-2 and V is TRBV6-2 or TRBV6-3, with D uncertain. Germline V gene data show CDR1 as MNHEY and CDR2 as SVGEGT. V was clipped by 0 bases and J by 9 bases, with 14 bases between them. The CDR3 runs 15 residues.

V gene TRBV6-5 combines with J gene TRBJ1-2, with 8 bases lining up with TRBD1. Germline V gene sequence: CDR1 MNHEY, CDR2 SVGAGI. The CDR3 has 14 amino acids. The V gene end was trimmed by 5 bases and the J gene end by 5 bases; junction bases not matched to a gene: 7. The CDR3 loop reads CASSIGQGGYGYTF. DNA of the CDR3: TGTGCCAGCAGTATCGGACAGGGAGGATATGGCTACACCTTC.

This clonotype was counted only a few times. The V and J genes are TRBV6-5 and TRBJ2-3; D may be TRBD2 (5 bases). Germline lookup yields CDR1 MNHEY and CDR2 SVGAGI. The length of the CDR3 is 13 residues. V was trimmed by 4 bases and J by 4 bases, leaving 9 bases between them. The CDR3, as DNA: TGTGCCAGCAGTTTCCCGGGGTCAGATACGCAGTATTTT. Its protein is CASSFPGSDTQYF.

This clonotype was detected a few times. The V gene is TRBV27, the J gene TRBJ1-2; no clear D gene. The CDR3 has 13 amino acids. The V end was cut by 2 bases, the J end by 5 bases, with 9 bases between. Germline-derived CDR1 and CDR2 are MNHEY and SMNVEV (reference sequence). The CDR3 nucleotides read TGTGCCAGCAGTTTAATGGGAGGGTATGGCTACACCTTC. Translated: CASSLMGGYGYTF.

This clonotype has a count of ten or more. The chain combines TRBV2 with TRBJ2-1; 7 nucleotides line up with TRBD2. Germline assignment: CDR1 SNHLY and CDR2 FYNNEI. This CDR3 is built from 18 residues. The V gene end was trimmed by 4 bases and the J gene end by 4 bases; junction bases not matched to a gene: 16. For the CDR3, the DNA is TGTGCCAGCAGTGGGACTAAGCGGGGAGTCCTTAGATACAATGAGCAGTTCTTC. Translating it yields CASSGTKRGVLRYNEQFF.

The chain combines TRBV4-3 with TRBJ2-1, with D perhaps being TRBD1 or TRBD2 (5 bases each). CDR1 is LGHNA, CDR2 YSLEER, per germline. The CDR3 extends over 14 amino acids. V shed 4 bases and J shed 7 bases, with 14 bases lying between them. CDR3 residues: CASSPGRSGNEQFF. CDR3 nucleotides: TGCGCCAGCAGCCCGGGACGCTCTGGGAATGAGCAGTTCTTC.

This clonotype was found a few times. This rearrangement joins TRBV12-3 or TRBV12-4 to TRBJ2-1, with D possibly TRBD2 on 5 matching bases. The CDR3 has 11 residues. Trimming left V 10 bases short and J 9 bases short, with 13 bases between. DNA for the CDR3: TGTGCCACCCACCTTGCGGGTGAGCAGTTCTTC. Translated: CATHLAGEQFF.

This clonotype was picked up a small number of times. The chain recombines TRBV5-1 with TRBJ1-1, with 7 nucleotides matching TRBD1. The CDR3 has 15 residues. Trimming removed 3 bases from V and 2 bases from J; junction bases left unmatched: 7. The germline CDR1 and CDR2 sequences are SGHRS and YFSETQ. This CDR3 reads CASSYTGTVNTEAFF. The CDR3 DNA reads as TGCGCCAGCAGCTACACCGGGACAGTTAACACTGAAGCTTTCTTT. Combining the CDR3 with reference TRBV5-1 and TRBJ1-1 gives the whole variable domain KAGVTQTPRYLIKTRGQQVTLSCSPISGHRSVSWYQQTPGQGLQFLFEYFSETQRNKGNFPGRFSGRQFSNSRSEMNVSTLELGDSALYLCASSYTGTVNTEAFFGQGTRLTVV.

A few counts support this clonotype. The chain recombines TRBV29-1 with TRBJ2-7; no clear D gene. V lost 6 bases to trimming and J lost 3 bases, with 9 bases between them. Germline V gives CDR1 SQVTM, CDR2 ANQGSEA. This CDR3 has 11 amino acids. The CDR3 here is CSVRMGYEQYV. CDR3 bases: TGCAGCGTGCGGATGGGCTACGAGCAGTACGTC.

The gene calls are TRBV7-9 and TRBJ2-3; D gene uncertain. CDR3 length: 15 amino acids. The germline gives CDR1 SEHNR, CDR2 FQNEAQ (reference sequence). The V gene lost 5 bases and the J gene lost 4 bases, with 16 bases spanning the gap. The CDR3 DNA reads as TGTGCCAGCAGCCCTGACTCGATTCGGGCAGATACGCAGTATTTT. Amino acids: CASSPDSIRADTQYF.

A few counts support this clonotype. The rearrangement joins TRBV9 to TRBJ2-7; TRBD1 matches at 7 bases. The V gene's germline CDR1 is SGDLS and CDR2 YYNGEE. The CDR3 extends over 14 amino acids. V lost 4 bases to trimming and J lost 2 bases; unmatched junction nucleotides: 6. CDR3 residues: CASSPIQGPYEQYF. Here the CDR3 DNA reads TGTGCCAGCAGCCCCATACAGGGGCCCTACGAGCAGTACTTC.

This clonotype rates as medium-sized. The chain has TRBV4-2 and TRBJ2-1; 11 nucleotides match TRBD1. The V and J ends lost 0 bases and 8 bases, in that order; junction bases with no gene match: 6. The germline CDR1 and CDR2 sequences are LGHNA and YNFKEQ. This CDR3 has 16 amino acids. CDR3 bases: TGTGCCAGCAGCCAAGATGTAGGGACAGGGGGGCATGAGCAGTTCTTC. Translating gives CASSQDVGTGGHEQFF.

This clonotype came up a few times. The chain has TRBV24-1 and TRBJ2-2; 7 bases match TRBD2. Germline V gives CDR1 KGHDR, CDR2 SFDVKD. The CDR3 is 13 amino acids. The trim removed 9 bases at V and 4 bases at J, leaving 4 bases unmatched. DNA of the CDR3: TGTGCCACCCTTGGGGAGGGCACCGGGGAGCTGTTTTTT. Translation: CATLGEGTGELFF.